Each of the 3 T cell receptor beta chains below was sequenced from the same sample in a study of shared clonotypes between healthy human individuals. Method: immunoSEQ multiplex PCR; TCRdb's copy keeps in-frame clones and lacks some. Of 95,000 to 120,000 clones detected, around 73% appear once; the ten largest clones hold under 30%. The sequencing input was memory CD8+ T cells sorted from blood. Subset defined: CD45RO+ cells pooled with CCR7-negative TemRA cells. These receptors came from a woman younger than 45 in good health.

The V gene is TRBV4-1, the J gene TRBJ1-1, with D maybe TRBD1 (6 bases). The V gene lost 4 bases and the J gene lost 4 bases, with 16 bases spanning the gap. CDR3 size: 15 residues. Germline CDR1 MGHRA, CDR2 YSYEKL. CDR3 loop: CASSLIKQGSTEAFF. CDR3 nucleotides: TGCGCCAGCAGCCTGATAAAACAGGGATCCACTGAAGCTTTCTTT.

The rearrangement links TRBV7-2 to TRBJ1-2, with D possibly matching TRBD1 (6 bases). Per germline, CDR1 SGHTA and CDR2 FQGNSA. With 11 bases removed from V and 7 bases from J, the gap between germline ends came to 17 bases. The CDR3 runs 12 residues. The CDR3 loop is CALVAGEFGYTF. DNA for the CDR3: TGTGCCCTCGTGGCAGGGGAGTTTGGCTACACCTTC.

The V call is TRBV7-8, the J call TRBJ2-7; 12 nucleotides agree with TRBD1. Germline loops: CDR1 SGHVS, CDR2 FQNEAQ. The CDR3 has 16 residues. V lost 5 bases to trimming and J lost 5 bases; unmatched junction nucleotides: 10. The CDR3 DNA is TGTGCCAGCAGCCCGACCGCCGGGACAGGGGGCCACGAGCAGTACTTC. Encoded protein: CASSPTAGTGGHEQYF.